Listed below are T cell receptor beta chains from one sample, sequenced in a study of shared clonotypes between healthy human individuals. Using immunoSEQ multiplex PCR, the repertoire was profiled, and TCRdb retains in-frame clones only, with some absent. The table lists some 2 million clones, less than 95% of them singletons. Sequencing was performed on naive CD8+ T cells sorted from blood. All receptors derive from a young man in good health. The CDR3 runs from the conserved cysteine through the conserved F or W. D genes are given only for firm matches. Clone size is stated in some rows and not others, as once, few, many or a class when expanded.

j_gene	abundance	v_gene	d_gene	CDR3aa
TRBJ2-7	.	TRBV6-5	.	CASSPGLSEQYF
TRBJ1-4	.	TRBV6-1	TRBD1	CASSRWDRELFF
TRBJ1-4	once	TRBV28	.	CASSIYRESSEEKLFF
TRBJ2-7	.	TRBV4-3	.	CASSQAQGYEQYF
TRBJ1-2	.	TRBV6-5	TRBD1	CATGTGVSYTF
TRBJ2-3	.	TRBV27	TRBD2	CASSLLRGRGASTDTQYF
TRBJ1-1	.	TRBV7-9	.	CASSLENTEAFF
TRBJ2-5	.	TRBV9	.	CASSEAPAEIQETQYF
TRBJ1-1	.	TRBV6-4	.	CASSDYQGEAFF
TRBJ2-2	.	TRBV7-9	.	CASSLAGLLNTGELFF
TRBJ2-1	.	TRBV25-1	TRBD2	CASSDGLAEVREQFF
TRBJ2-1	once	TRBV28	.	CASSHENEQFF
TRBJ2-7	.	TRBV6-1	.	CASSETQGRSYEQYF
TRBJ2-2	.	TRBV6-5	.	CASSRGHTSAGELFF
TRBJ2-5	.	TRBV5-6	.	CASSGGVRLQETQYF
TRBJ2-1	.	TRBV27	TRBD1	CASRAGQGSYNEQFF
TRBJ2-5	once	TRBV7-9	.	CASSLDPSTQYF
TRBJ2-5	.	TRBV5-1	TRBD2	CASSRLAGEETQYF
TRBJ2-7	once	TRBV11-2	.	CASSLVGTGYEQYF
TRBJ2-4	.	TRBV7-9	.	CASTNGGVIQYF
TRBJ2-7	.	TRBV5-6	.	CASSLGSNEQYF
TRBJ2-7	.	TRBV7-9	.	CASSQGLGGEQYF
TRBJ2-5	.	TRBV7-6	TRBD2	CASSPYPGLAGVLQETQYF
TRBJ2-7	.	TRBV11-2	.	CASSHDSSYEQYF
TRBJ1-4	.	TRBV27	.	CASSLYLGAREKLFF
TRBJ1-2	.	TRBV25-1	.	CASSDQVSDGYTF
TRBJ2-7	.	TRBV2	.	CASSTGTIGVEQYF
TRBJ2-1	.	TRBV29-1	.	CSVEGPMDSPSSYNEQFF
TRBJ1-5	.	TRBV9	.	CASSLTGTTNSNQPQHF
TRBJ1-1	.	TRBV6-5	.	CATLAGNTEAFF
TRBJ1-1	.	TRBV7-9	.	CASKVDTEAFF
TRBJ2-7	.	TRBV19	TRBD2	CASSGGLAGYEQYF
TRBJ1-2	.	TRBV7-2	.	CASTLGPATNYGYTF
TRBJ2-7	few	TRBV28	.	CASSLGRGNSYEQYF
TRBJ2-3	.	TRBV6-5	TRBD2	CASSYSGTAIKYF
TRBJ2-7	.	TRBV29-1	TRBD1	CSVSETGHYEQYF
TRBJ2-5	.	TRBV5-1	.	CASSLDLRGVFETQYF
TRBJ1-5	.	TRBV2	.	CASRGTEYSNQPQHF
TRBJ2-3	.	TRBV14	TRBD2	CASSQEGLAGDPSTDTQYF
TRBJ1-5	.	TRBV27	TRBD1	CASSSGQGAFVAQHF
TRBJ1-5	.	TRBV7-4	.	CASPPDSFNQPQHF
TRBJ2-1	once	TRBV4-3	.	CASSQEGYNEQFF
TRBJ1-5	.	TRBV28	.	CASSLGQNQPQHF
TRBJ2-1	.	TRBV4-1	.	CASSQATVPLGEQFF
TRBJ2-1	once	TRBV6-1	.	CASSAYRTPGEQFF
TRBJ2-7	.	TRBV28	TRBD2	CASSLSRIRGETYEQYF
TRBJ2-7	.	TRBV7-9	.	CASSSPGTYEQYF
TRBJ2-1	once	TRBV9	.	CASSAPGTLLGEQFF
TRBJ2-7	.	TRBV4-1	.	CASSQESGWEQYF
TRBJ2-5	.	TRBV25-1	TRBD1	CASSLQGFETQYF
TRBJ2-7	.	TRBV30	.	CAWSVGYEQYF
TRBJ1-2	.	TRBV4-2	.	CASSQGTANYGYTF
TRBJ2-3	.	TRBV10-2	.	CASKDFTDTQYF